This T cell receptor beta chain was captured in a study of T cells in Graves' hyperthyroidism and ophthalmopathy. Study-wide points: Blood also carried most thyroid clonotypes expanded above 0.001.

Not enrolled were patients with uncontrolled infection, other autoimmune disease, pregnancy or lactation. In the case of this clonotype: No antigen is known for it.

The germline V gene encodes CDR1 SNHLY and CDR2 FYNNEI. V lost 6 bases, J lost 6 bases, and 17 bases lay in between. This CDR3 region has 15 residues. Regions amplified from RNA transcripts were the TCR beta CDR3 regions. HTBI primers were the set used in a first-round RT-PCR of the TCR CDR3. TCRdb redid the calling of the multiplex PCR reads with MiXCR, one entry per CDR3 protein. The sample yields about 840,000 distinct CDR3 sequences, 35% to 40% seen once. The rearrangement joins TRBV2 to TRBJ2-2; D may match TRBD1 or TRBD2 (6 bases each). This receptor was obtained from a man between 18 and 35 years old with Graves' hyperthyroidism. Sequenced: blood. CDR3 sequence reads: CASRSTGGISGELFF. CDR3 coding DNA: TGTGCCAGCAGGTCGACAGGCGGGATATCCGGGGAGCTGTTTTTT.